This is a list of T cell receptor beta chains from one sample in a study of blood T cell repertoires in COVID-19. Clones were read by immunoSEQ multiplex PCR, and TCRdb kept only the in-frame ones, dropping some. The table records under 75,000 clones, nearly 95% of them present only once. What was sequenced was peripheral blood. The receptors come from a man aged 45-60 years with active COVID-19. The CDR3 runs from the conserved cysteine through the conserved F or W.

>TRBV11-1
CASSPGTGLYNEQFF
>TRBV5-1
CASSLAGPRYNSPLHF
>TRBV2
CASCRREGVDTQYF
>TRBV6-2/TRBV6-3
CASSYSSGPQHF
>TRBV15
CATSRDRGHPTF
>TRBV7-8
CASSLGTQLTYDGYTF
>TRBV7-9
CASRRSGGVPNEQFF
>TRBV20-1
CSASPGTRNEQFF
>TRBV9
CASRPTGATEAFF
>TRBV18
CASSLDRAGGDYGYTF
>TRBV7-3
CASTSRDKTHRGNSPLHF
>TRBV11-3
CASSHRGNEQYF
>TRBV5-1
CASSSGGTVIYGYTF
>TRBV14
CASSQGYREIHEQYF
>TRBV5-6
CASRFGLAGGSYNEQFF
>TRBV5-1
CASSPGTGNQPQHF
>TRBV15
CATSLRLAGEQYF
>TRBV2
CASMRDSNQPQHF
>TRBV1
CTSSPTIQRSNYGYTF
>TRBV6-6
CASSFPGILGTDTQYF
>TRBV28
CASRVAGTSTDTQYF
>TRBV4-1
CASSQGNGQGSEKLFF
>TRBV11-3
CASSLDAPGTQYF
>TRBV6-5
CASSYSGINTEAFF